Listed below are T cell receptor beta chains from one sample, sequenced in a study of blood T cell repertoires in COVID-19. The table came from immunoSEQ multiplex PCR; TCRdb's copy has only in-frame clones and leaves some out. Altogether some 110,000 clones are present, around 80% being singletons, with the ten largest covering 6.2%. Sequencing input: peripheral blood. The receptors derive from a man between 65 and 85 years old with acute or convalescent COVID-19. Both conserved end residues are part of each CDR3. The order of the fields is J gene, D gene, V gene, CDR3 length, clone size, CDR3 protein, CDR3 DNA. The D gene is left open where the match is weak. A clone size is listed for some rows: how often the clone was seen (once, few, many), or a class if it is expanded.

j_call: TRBJ2-7
d_call: TRBD1
v_call: TRBV13
cdr3_length: 15
clone_size: .
cdr3_aa: CASSLGDRGDYEQYF
cdr3_nt: TGTGCCAGCAGCCTTGGGGACAGGGGTGATTACGAGCAGTACTTC

j_call: TRBJ2-2
d_call: .
v_call: TRBV7-9
cdr3_length: 14
clone_size: few
cdr3_aa: CASTSTEGAGELFF
cdr3_nt: TGTGCCAGCACCTCTACTGAGGGCGCCGGGGAGCTGTTTTTT

j_call: TRBJ2-1
d_call: TRBD2
v_call: TRBV3-1/TRBV3-2
cdr3_length: 17
clone_size: .
cdr3_aa: CASSQDSGTSDVDEQFF
cdr3_nt: TGTGCCAGCAGCCAAGATAGTGGGACTAGCGATGTGGATGAGCAGTTCTTC

j_call: TRBJ2-7
d_call: .
v_call: TRBV7-2
cdr3_length: 13
clone_size: .
cdr3_aa: CASNLQGFGEQYF
cdr3_nt: TGTGCCAGCAACCTACAGGGTTTTGGTGAGCAGTACTTC

j_call: TRBJ1-2
d_call: .
v_call: TRBV9
cdr3_length: 13
clone_size: .
cdr3_aa: CASSAGTHYGYTF
cdr3_nt: TGTGCCAGCAGCGCCGGGACACACTATGGCTACACCTTC

j_call: TRBJ1-1
d_call: TRBD1
v_call: TRBV6-5
cdr3_length: 16
clone_size: .
cdr3_aa: CASSYQGAGTNTEAFF
cdr3_nt: TGTGCCAGCAGTTATCAGGGGGCCGGAACGAACACTGAAGCTTTCTTT

j_call: TRBJ2-3
d_call: TRBD1
v_call: TRBV12-5
cdr3_length: 14
clone_size: .
cdr3_aa: CASGWTGGGNTQYF
cdr3_nt: TGTGCTAGTGGGTGGACAGGGGGAGGCAATACGCAGTATTTT

j_call: TRBJ2-7
d_call: TRBD1
v_call: TRBV27
cdr3_length: 15
clone_size: few
cdr3_aa: CASSYRPGQGYEQYF
cdr3_nt: TGTGCCAGCAGTTACAGACCGGGACAGGGATACGAGCAGTACTTC

j_call: TRBJ2-2
d_call: .
v_call: TRBV5-5
cdr3_length: 15
clone_size: .
cdr3_aa: CASSLLQGNTGELFF
cdr3_nt: TGTGCCAGCAGCTTATTGCAGGGGAACACCGGGGAGCTGTTTTTT

j_call: TRBJ2-5
d_call: TRBD2
v_call: TRBV5-5
cdr3_length: 16
clone_size: .
cdr3_aa: CASSLEIGGGQETQYF
cdr3_nt: TGTGCCAGCAGCTTGGAGATTGGCGGGGGACAAGAGACCCAGTACTTC

j_call: TRBJ1-2
d_call: .
v_call: TRBV30
cdr3_length: 11
clone_size: .
cdr3_aa: CAWSRSYGYTF
cdr3_nt: TGTGCCTGGAGTCGGAGCTATGGCTACACCTTC

j_call: TRBJ1-5
d_call: .
v_call: TRBV6-5
cdr3_length: 15
clone_size: .
cdr3_aa: CASSYTTGNDQPQHF
cdr3_nt: TGTGCCAGCAGTTACACCACAGGGAACGATCAGCCCCAGCATTTT

j_call: TRBJ2-7
d_call: .
v_call: TRBV3-1/TRBV3-2
cdr3_length: 13
clone_size: .
cdr3_aa: CASSQGSLQWQYF
cdr3_nt: TGTGCCAGCAGCCAAGGCAGTTTACAGTGGCAGTACTTC

j_call: TRBJ2-3
d_call: TRBD2
v_call: TRBV5-1
cdr3_length: 17
clone_size: .
cdr3_aa: CASSLGALAGGTDTQYF
cdr3_nt: TGCGCCAGCAGCTTGGGGGCACTAGCGGGAGGGACAGATACGCAGTATTTT

j_call: TRBJ1-5
d_call: .
v_call: TRBV12-3/TRBV12-4
cdr3_length: 13
clone_size: .
cdr3_aa: CASTGGVQQPQHF
cdr3_nt: TGTGCCAGCACGGGGGGAGTTCAGCAGCCCCAGCATTTT

j_call: TRBJ1-5
d_call: .
v_call: TRBV6-1
cdr3_length: 15
clone_size: .
cdr3_aa: CASSEGQVGNQPQHF
cdr3_nt: TGTGCCAGCAGTGAAGGGCAAGTCGGCAATCAGCCCCAGCATTTT

j_call: TRBJ1-6
d_call: .
v_call: TRBV7-8
cdr3_length: 17
clone_size: .
cdr3_aa: CASSLVSSRSYNSPLHF
cdr3_nt: TGTGCCAGCAGCTTAGTAAGCTCCCGCTCCTATAATTCACCCCTCCACTTT

j_call: TRBJ1-1
d_call: .
v_call: TRBV5-1
cdr3_length: 13
clone_size: .
cdr3_aa: CASSLDRATEAFF
cdr3_nt: TGCGCCAGCAGCTTGGACAGGGCCACTGAAGCTTTCTTT

j_call: TRBJ1-2
d_call: .
v_call: TRBV4-2
cdr3_length: 14
clone_size: .
cdr3_aa: CASSQSGAGYGYTF
cdr3_nt: TGTGCCAGCAGCCAATCAGGGGCGGGCTATGGCTACACCTTC

j_call: TRBJ1-5
d_call: .
v_call: TRBV19
cdr3_length: 15
clone_size: .
cdr3_aa: CASRTVEGLNQPQHF
cdr3_nt: TGTGCCAGTAGGACGGTGGAGGGGCTAAATCAGCCCCAGCATTTT

j_call: TRBJ2-3
d_call: .
v_call: TRBV27
cdr3_length: 16
clone_size: .
cdr3_aa: CASSVDLATSADTQYF
cdr3_nt: TGTGCCAGCAGTGTTGACTTAGCGACAAGTGCAGATACGCAGTATTTT

j_call: TRBJ2-7
d_call: TRBD2
v_call: TRBV6-2/TRBV6-3
cdr3_length: 19
clone_size: .
cdr3_aa: CASSYSIGTSGRTSYEQYF
cdr3_nt: TGTGCCAGCAGTTACTCTATTGGGACTAGCGGGAGGACCTCCTACGAGCAGTACTTC

j_call: TRBJ1-6
d_call: TRBD1
v_call: TRBV5-1
cdr3_length: 14
clone_size: .
cdr3_aa: CASSPGTGNSPLHF
cdr3_nt: TGCGCCAGCAGCCCCGGGACAGGAAATTCACCCCTCCACTTT

j_call: TRBJ2-3
d_call: TRBD1
v_call: TRBV15
cdr3_length: 17
clone_size: .
cdr3_aa: CATSRGLTGFGTDTQYF
cdr3_nt: TGTGCCACCAGCAGAGGCCTGACAGGGTTCGGCACAGATACGCAGTATTTT

j_call: TRBJ2-1
d_call: TRBD1
v_call: TRBV30
cdr3_length: 12
clone_size: .
cdr3_aa: CAWGQGQDEQFF
cdr3_nt: TGTGCCTGGGGACAGGGCCAAGATGAGCAGTTCTTC

j_call: TRBJ1-1
d_call: .
v_call: TRBV9
cdr3_length: 12
clone_size: .
cdr3_aa: CASSVDTAEAFF
cdr3_nt: TGTGCCAGCAGCGTAGACACAGCTGAAGCTTTCTTT

j_call: TRBJ2-7
d_call: .
v_call: TRBV5-4
cdr3_length: 14
clone_size: .
cdr3_aa: CASSLGDNSYEQYF
cdr3_nt: TGTGCCAGCAGCTTGGGGGACAACTCCTACGAGCAGTACTTC

j_call: TRBJ1-3
d_call: .
v_call: TRBV7-8
cdr3_length: 13
clone_size: .
cdr3_aa: CASSPGVGNTIYF
cdr3_nt: TGTGCCAGCAGCCCGGGGGTCGGAAACACCATATATTTT

j_call: TRBJ2-7
d_call: TRBD1
v_call: TRBV4-1
cdr3_length: 16
clone_size: .
cdr3_aa: CASSHRLDRAPYEQYF
cdr3_nt: TGCGCCAGCAGCCACCGCCTGGACAGGGCGCCCTACGAGCAGTACTTC

j_call: TRBJ1-5
d_call: .
v_call: TRBV12-3/TRBV12-4
cdr3_length: 12
clone_size: .
cdr3_aa: CATSAGNQPQHF
cdr3_nt: TGTGCCACCTCAGCGGGCAATCAGCCCCAGCATTTT

j_call: TRBJ1-4
d_call: .
v_call: TRBV28
cdr3_length: 11
clone_size: .
cdr3_aa: CASSQGEKLFF
cdr3_nt: TGTGCCAGCAGCCAGGGCGAAAAACTGTTTTTT

j_call: TRBJ1-1
d_call: .
v_call: TRBV27
cdr3_length: 12
clone_size: .
cdr3_aa: CASRRGLTEAFF
cdr3_nt: TGTGCCAGCAGGCGGGGGCTCACTGAAGCTTTCTTT

j_call: TRBJ2-1
d_call: .
v_call: TRBV4-1
cdr3_length: 14
clone_size: many
cdr3_aa: CASSGLTTNNEQFF
cdr3_nt: TGCGCCAGCAGCGGACTAACCACAAATAATGAGCAGTTCTTC

j_call: TRBJ2-7
d_call: TRBD2
v_call: TRBV11-3
cdr3_length: 15
clone_size: .
cdr3_aa: CASSLGASGGYEQYF
cdr3_nt: TGTGCCAGCAGCTTAGGGGCTAGCGGGGGTTACGAGCAGTACTTC

j_call: TRBJ2-2
d_call: TRBD2
v_call: TRBV11-2
cdr3_length: 17
clone_size: once
cdr3_aa: CASSLDRTSGFTGELFF
cdr3_nt: TGTGCCAGCAGCTTAGACAGGACTAGCGGCTTCACCGGGGAGCTGTTTTTT

j_call: TRBJ2-5
d_call: TRBD2
v_call: TRBV5-1
cdr3_length: 17
clone_size: .
cdr3_aa: CASSRLGTSGSGETQYF
cdr3_nt: TGCGCCAGCAGCCGGCTGGGGACTAGCGGGAGCGGGGAGACCCAGTACTTC

j_call: TRBJ2-3
d_call: .
v_call: TRBV3-1/TRBV3-2
cdr3_length: 14
clone_size: .
cdr3_aa: CASSRGGAEDTQYF
cdr3_nt: TGTGCCAGCAGCCGGGGGGGGGCAGAAGATACGCAGTATTTT

j_call: TRBJ1-1
d_call: TRBD1
v_call: TRBV11-3
cdr3_length: 15
clone_size: .
cdr3_aa: CASSLGQGPNTEAFF
cdr3_nt: TGTGCCAGCAGCTTAGGACAGGGACCGAACACTGAAGCTTTCTTT

j_call: TRBJ1-2
d_call: .
v_call: TRBV7-8
cdr3_length: 14
clone_size: .
cdr3_aa: CASSLIQGPYGYTF
cdr3_nt: TGTGCCAGCAGCTTAATCCAGGGTCCCTATGGCTACACCTTC

j_call: TRBJ2-1
d_call: TRBD2
v_call: TRBV10-3
cdr3_length: 16
clone_size: .
cdr3_aa: CAISERAGGNGHEQFF
cdr3_nt: TGTGCCATCAGTGAAAGAGCGGGAGGCAACGGGCATGAGCAGTTCTTC

j_call: TRBJ1-5
d_call: .
v_call: TRBV5-1
cdr3_length: 15
clone_size: .
cdr3_aa: CASSPGGGSNQPQHF
cdr3_nt: TGCGCCAGCAGCCCCGGGGGTGGGAGCAATCAGCCCCAGCATTTT

j_call: TRBJ1-5
d_call: TRBD1
v_call: TRBV2
cdr3_length: 15
clone_size: .
cdr3_aa: CASNLQGARNQPQHF
cdr3_nt: TGTGCCAGCAACCTCCAGGGGGCTAGGAATCAGCCCCAGCATTTT

j_call: TRBJ2-1
d_call: TRBD2
v_call: TRBV5-4
cdr3_length: 15
clone_size: .
cdr3_aa: CASSSRLAGRNEQFF
cdr3_nt: TGTGCCAGCAGCTCCCGTTTAGCGGGAAGGAATGAGCAGTTCTTC

j_call: TRBJ2-2
d_call: TRBD2
v_call: TRBV19
cdr3_length: 19
clone_size: few
cdr3_aa: CASRGIWGLAGSNTGELFF
cdr3_nt: TGTGCCAGTAGGGGGATATGGGGACTAGCGGGATCCAACACCGGGGAGCTGTTTTTT

j_call: TRBJ2-7
d_call: .
v_call: TRBV18
cdr3_length: 16
clone_size: .
cdr3_aa: CASSPPGNAKSYEQYF
cdr3_nt: TGTGCCAGCTCACCACCCGGTAACGCTAAGTCCTACGAGCAGTACTTC

j_call: TRBJ1-5
d_call: .
v_call: TRBV5-8
cdr3_length: 14
clone_size: .
cdr3_aa: CASSSQSLGQPQHF
cdr3_nt: TGTGCCAGCAGCTCCCAGTCCCTCGGGCAGCCCCAGCATTTT

j_call: TRBJ2-7
d_call: .
v_call: TRBV10-3
cdr3_length: 14
clone_size: .
cdr3_aa: CAIKPPTGTYEQYF
cdr3_nt: TGTGCCATCAAACCTCCGACAGGAACCTACGAGCAGTACTTC

j_call: TRBJ2-5
d_call: .
v_call: TRBV2
cdr3_length: 13
clone_size: .
cdr3_aa: CASGLMRQETQYF
cdr3_nt: TGTGCCAGCGGACTTATGCGCCAAGAGACCCAGTACTTC